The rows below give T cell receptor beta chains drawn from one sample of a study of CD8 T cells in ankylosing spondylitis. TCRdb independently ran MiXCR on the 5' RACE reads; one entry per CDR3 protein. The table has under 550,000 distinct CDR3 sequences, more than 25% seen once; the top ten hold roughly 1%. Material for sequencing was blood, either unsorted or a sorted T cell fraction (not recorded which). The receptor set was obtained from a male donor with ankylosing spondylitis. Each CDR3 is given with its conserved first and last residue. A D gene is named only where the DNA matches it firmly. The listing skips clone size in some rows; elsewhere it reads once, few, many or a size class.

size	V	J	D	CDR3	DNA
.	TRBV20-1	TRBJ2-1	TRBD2	CSADKGLAEGGSYNEQFF	TGCAGTGCGGACAAGGGACTAGCGGAGGGGGGTTCCTACAATGAGCAGTTCTTC
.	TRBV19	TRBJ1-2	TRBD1	CASSVQGASGYTF	TGTGCCAGTAGTGTACAGGGGGCCAGTGGCTACACCTTC
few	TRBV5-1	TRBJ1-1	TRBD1	CASSFVLLTGVRISEAFF	TGCGCCAGCAGCTTTGTATTACTAACAGGGGTAAGAATCTCTGAAGCTTTCTTT
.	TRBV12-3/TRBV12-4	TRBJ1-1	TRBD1	CASSWGTGAGNTEAFF	TGTGCCAGCAGTTGGGGGACAGGGGCAGGGAACACTGAAGCTTTCTTT
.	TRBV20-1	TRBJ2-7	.	CSAPGPSSLGEQYF	TGCAGTGCCCCGGGACCCTCATCCTTAGGCGAGCAGTACTTC
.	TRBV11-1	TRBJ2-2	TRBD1	CASSSRDRDTGELFF	TGTGCCAGCAGCTCCCGGGACAGGGACACCGGGGAGCTGTTTTTT
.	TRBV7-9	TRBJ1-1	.	CASSLGRGVETEAFF	TGTGCCAGCAGCTTAGGTAGGGGAGTGGAGACTGAAGCTTTCTTT
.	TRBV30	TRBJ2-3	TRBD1	CAWSGQGGKDTQYF	TGTGCCTGGAGTGGACAGGGCGGTAAAGATACGCAGTATTTT
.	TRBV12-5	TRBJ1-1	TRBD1	CASGTWDRMNTEAFF	TGTGCTAGTGGTACCTGGGACAGAATGAACACTGAAGCTTTCTTT
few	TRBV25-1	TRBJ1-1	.	CASIPRAGTEAFF	TGTGCCAGCATCCCCCGTGCGGGCACTGAAGCTTTCTTT
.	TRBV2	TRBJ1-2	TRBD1	CASTLTGVEGYTF	TGTGCCAGCACTCTGACAGGGGTGGAAGGCTACACCTTC
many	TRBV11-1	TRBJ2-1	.	CASSLGGESSYNEQFF	TGTGCCAGCAGCTTAGGGGGCGAGAGCTCCTACAATGAGCAGTTCTTC
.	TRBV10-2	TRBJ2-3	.	CASSEWDTQDTQYF	TGCGCCAGCAGTGAGTGGGACACGCAAGATACGCAGTATTTT
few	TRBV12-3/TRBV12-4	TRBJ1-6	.	CASSALEGVGSPLHF	TGTGCCAGCAGTGCCCTCGAAGGGGTTGGTTCACCCCTCCACTTT
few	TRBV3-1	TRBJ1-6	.	CASSQVTGRVSPLHF	TGTGCCAGCAGCCAAGTCACAGGACGGGTTTCACCCCTCCACTTT
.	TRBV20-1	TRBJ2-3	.	CSARGTLSTDTQYF	TGCAGTGCTAGAGGAACATTGAGCACAGATACGCAGTATTTT
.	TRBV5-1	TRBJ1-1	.	CASSSHFPNTEAFF	TGCGCCAGCAGCTCACATTTTCCGAACACTGAAGCTTTCTTT
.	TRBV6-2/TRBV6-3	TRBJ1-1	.	CASSYSTGRTEAFF	TGTGCCAGCAGTTACTCTACAGGGCGCACTGAAGCTTTCTTT
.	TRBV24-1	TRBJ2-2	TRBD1	CATSNRGDTGELFF	TGTGCCACCAGTAACAGGGGAGACACCGGGGAGCTGTTTTTT
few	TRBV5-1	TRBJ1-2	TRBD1	CASSTGTARHYGYTF	TGCGCCAGCAGCACCGGGACAGCTAGGCACTATGGCTACACCTTC
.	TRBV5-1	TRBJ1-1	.	CASSLVGTLNTEAFF	TGCGCCAGCAGCTTGGTCGGGACTTTGAACACTGAAGCTTTCTTT
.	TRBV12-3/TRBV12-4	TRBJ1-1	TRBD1	CASSLTGGQAEAFF	TGTGCCAGCAGTCTAACAGGGGGCCAGGCTGAAGCTTTCTTT
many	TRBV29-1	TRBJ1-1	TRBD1	CSVAAGTGPREGEAFF	TGCAGCGTCGCTGCCGGGACAGGGCCCCGGGAAGGTGAAGCTTTCTTT
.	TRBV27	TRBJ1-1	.	CASSPLGGRYTEAFF	TGTGCCAGCAGTCCCTTGGGGGGACGGTACACTGAAGCTTTCTTT
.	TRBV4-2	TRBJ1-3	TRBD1	CASSQEIRTGVGGGNTIYF	TGTGCCAGCAGCCAAGAAATAAGGACAGGGGTCGGGGGTGGAAACACCATATATTTT
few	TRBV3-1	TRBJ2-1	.	CASSPYTPDNEQFF	TGTGCCAGCAGCCCTTATACTCCCGACAATGAGCAGTTCTTC
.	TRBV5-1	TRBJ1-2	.	CASSLAGGAGGGYTF	TGCGCCAGCAGCTTGGCCGGGGGGGCTGGTGGAGGCTACACCTTC
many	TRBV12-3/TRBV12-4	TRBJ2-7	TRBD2	CASSPGTSGYEQYF	TGTGCCAGCAGTCCTGGGACTAGCGGCTACGAGCAGTACTTC
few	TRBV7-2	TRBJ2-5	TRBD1	CASSFTGEETQYF	TGTGCCAGCAGCTTTACAGGGGAAGAGACCCAGTACTTC
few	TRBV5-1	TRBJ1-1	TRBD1	CASSPTGVRAEAFF	TGCGCCAGCAGCCCTACAGGGGTTCGGGCTGAAGCTTTCTTT
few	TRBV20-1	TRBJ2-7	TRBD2	CSAHNLRLAGDSGTYEQYF	TGCAGTGCCCACAACCTCCGGCTAGCGGGAGATTCCGGGACCTACGAGCAGTACTTC
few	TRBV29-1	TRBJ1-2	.	CSVEDIQYGYTF	TGCAGCGTTGAGGACATTCAATATGGCTACACCTTC
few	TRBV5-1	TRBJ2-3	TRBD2	CASIAGVSSTDTQYF	TGCGCCAGCATTGCGGGAGTCTCTAGCACAGATACGCAGTATTTT
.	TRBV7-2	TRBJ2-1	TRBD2	CASSSFGLDYEQFF	TGTGCCAGCAGCTCCTTTGGACTAGACTATGAGCAGTTCTTC
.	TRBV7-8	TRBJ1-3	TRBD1	CASSLAPGTGSGNTIYF	TGTGCCAGCAGCTTAGCGCCCGGGACAGGCTCTGGAAACACCATATATTTT
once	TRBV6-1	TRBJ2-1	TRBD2	CASKREGSYNEQFF	TGTGCCAGCAAGCGGGAGGGTTCCTACAATGAGCAGTTCTTC
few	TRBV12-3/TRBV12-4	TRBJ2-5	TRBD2	CASSALAGEQETQYF	TGTGCCAGCAGTGCTCTAGCGGGAGAGCAAGAGACCCAGTACTTC
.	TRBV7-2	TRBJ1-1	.	CASSFTFPEAFF	TGTGCCAGCAGCTTCACATTCCCCGAAGCTTTCTTT
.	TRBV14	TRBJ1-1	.	CASSQTAVEAFF	TGTGCCAGCAGCCAGACGGCAGTCGAAGCTTTCTTT
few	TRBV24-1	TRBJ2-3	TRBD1	CATSDVGTGKRGGTDTQYF	TGTGCCACCAGTGATGTAGGGACAGGGAAAAGAGGTGGCACAGATACGCAGTATTTT
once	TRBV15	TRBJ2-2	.	CATSRRGARGVGELFF	TGTGCCACCAGCAGGAGGGGAGCGCGGGGAGTCGGGGAGCTGTTTTTT
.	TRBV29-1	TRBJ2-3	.	CSVEIVFTDTQYF	TGCAGCGTTGAAATTGTGTTTACAGATACGCAGTATTTT
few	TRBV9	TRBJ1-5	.	CASSDSGRSNQPQHF	TGTGCCAGCAGCGACTCAGGGAGGAGCAATCAGCCCCAGCATTTT
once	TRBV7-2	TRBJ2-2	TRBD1	CASSPGTGMTGELFF	TGTGCCAGCAGCCCCGGGACAGGGATGACCGGGGAGCTGTTTTTT
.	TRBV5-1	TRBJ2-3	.	CASSLGTSLFTDTQYF	TGCGCCAGCAGCTTGGGGACTTCCTTATTCACAGATACGCAGTATTTT
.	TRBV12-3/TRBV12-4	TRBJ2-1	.	CASSFQGSYNEQFF	TGTGCCAGCAGTTTTCAGGGTTCCTACAATGAGCAGTTCTTC
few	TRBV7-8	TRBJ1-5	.	CASSLAGGRQPQHF	TGTGCCAGCAGCTTAGCGGGGGGCCGGCAGCCCCAGCATTTT
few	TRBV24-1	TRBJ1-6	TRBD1	CATSALRGPRWRDYNSPLHF	TGTGCCACCAGTGCCCTTAGGGGGCCCCGTTGGAGGGACTATAATTCACCCCTCCACTTT